These 29 T cell receptor beta chains were all obtained from the same sample, sequenced in a study of blood T cell repertoires in COVID-19. Method: immunoSEQ multiplex PCR; TCRdb's copy keeps in-frame clones and lacks some. The sample includes under 250,000 clones, around nine tenths of them seen just once. Input material: peripheral blood. Receptor source: a man aged 55 to 70 with COVID-19, enrolled during active disease.

J is TRBJ1-5 and V is TRBV7-2; D is possibly TRBD1 (6 bases). This CDR3 region has 17 residues. Germline values: CDR1 SGHTA, CDR2 FQGNSA. V lost 0 bases, J lost 4 bases, and 16 bases lay in between. Written as DNA, the CDR3 is TGTGCCAGCAGCTTAGCAGGGGGGGGGCGTTGGAATCAGCCCCAGCATTTT. Residues: CASSLAGGGRWNQPQHF.

The rearrangement joins TRBV30 to TRBJ1-1, with D tentatively TRBD1 (5 bases). CDR1 and CDR2 (germline): GTSNPN, SVGIG (reference sequence). This CDR3 region has 13 residues. V was pared by 0 bases and J by 1 base, with 6 bases between. The CDR3 bases are TGTGCCTGGAGTGTCGGGGGGAACACTGAAGCTTTCTTT. Its translation is CAWSVGGNTEAFF.

The chain joins TRBV4-2 to TRBJ1-5; D is perhaps TRBD1 (5 bases). V gave up 0 bases and J gave up 4 bases, with 19 bases separating them. CDR3 length equals 18 residues. In germline, CDR1 is LGHNA, CDR2 YNFKEQ. DNA of the CDR3: TGTGCCAGCAGCCAAGATCAGGGCAGAACTCTCCGTAATCAGCCCCAGCATTTT. Translation: CASSQDQGRTLRNQPQHF.

The rearrangement uses TRBV11-2 and TRBJ2-1; perhaps TRBD2 as D (6 bases). Germline CDR1 SGHAT, CDR2 FQNNGV. CDR3 length equals 15 residues. The V gene lost 5 bases and the J gene lost 6 bases, with 17 bases spanning the gap. The CDR3 nucleotides are TGTGCCAGCAGCCTACGGGAGCCGGGGCGCAATGAGCAGTTCTTC. Protein product: CASSLREPGRNEQFF.

This clone occurred once. The V gene is TRBV19, the J gene TRBJ1-3; the D gene is possibly TRBD1 (6 bases). V was pared by 4 bases and J by 4 bases, with 17 bases between. The CDR3 covers 16 residues. Germline V lookup: CDR1 LNHDA, CDR2 SQIVND (reference sequence). CDR3 in amino acids: CASSTIPRGQGNTIYF. The CDR3 DNA reads TGTGCCAGTAGTACTATTCCCAGGGGCCAAGGAAACACCATATATTTT.

This rearrangement joins TRBV5-1 to TRBJ2-5, with 8 bases fitting TRBD1. This CDR3 is built from 15 residues. Losses at the gene ends were 0 bases for V and 5 bases for J; bases not matched to a gene: 6. CDR1 and CDR2 from the germline V gene are SGHRS and YFSETQ. CDR3 protein: CASSLGTGFRETQYF. In DNA, the CDR3 is TGCGCCAGCAGCTTGGGGACAGGGTTTAGGGAGACCCAGTACTTC.

This chain uses TRBV6-5 with TRBJ2-1; 9 nucleotides agree with TRBD2. V was clipped by 5 bases and J by 8 bases; unmatched bases: 4. Germline values: CDR1 MNHEY, CDR2 SVGAGI. This CDR3 contains 13 residues. The DNA of the CDR3 is TGTGCCAGCAGTAGAGCGGGGGGTGATGAGCAGTTCTTC. Protein: CASSRAGGDEQFF.

This clone was observed once. The chain combines TRBV19 with TRBJ2-1; 8 bases line up with TRBD1. The CDR3 runs 15 residues. Germline V CDR1 and CDR2: LNHDA, SQIVND (reference sequence). J gave up 5 bases and V 3 bases, and 6 bases lay outside the gene matches. The CDR3 is CASSIVGTGNNEQFF. The CDR3 nucleotides are TGTGCCAGTAGTATTGTGGGGACAGGCAACAATGAGCAGTTCTTC.

The chain uses TRBV2 and TRBJ1-1; unclear D gene. Between the trimmed V and J ends, which lost 2 bases and 6 bases, there was a span of 7 bases. There are 12 residues in the CDR3. CDR1 and CDR2 (germline): SNHLY, FYNNEI. CDR3 sequence: CASSEMEAEAFF. The DNA for the CDR3 is TGTGCCAGCAGTGAAATGGAGGCTGAAGCTTTCTTT.

The gene calls are TRBV4-1 and TRBJ1-2; the match to TRBD1 covers 7 bases. J lost 4 bases, V lost 2 bases, and 4 bases had no gene match. The germline V gene has CDR1 MGHRA and CDR2 YSYEKL. This CDR3 is 14 amino acids long. The CDR3 region has the DNA TGCGCCAGCAGCCAACGCGGGACAGTCTATGGCTACACCTTC. Translated, it gives CASSQRGTVYGYTF.

The genes are TRBV7-2 and TRBJ1-4; 8 positions agree with TRBD1. Germline values: CDR1 SGHTA, CDR2 FQGNSA. The V and J ends lost 5 bases and 6 bases, in that order; junction bases with no gene match: 5. This CDR3 is 14 amino acids long. As DNA, the CDR3 is TGTGCCAGCAGCCTAGACAGGGGAGATGAAAAACTGTTTTTT. Residues: CASSLDRGDEKLFF.

The genes are TRBV19 and TRBJ2-1; 8 bases match TRBD1. V gave up 6 bases and J gave up 0 bases; unmatched junction bases: 4. CDR3 size: 15 residues. Germline assignment: CDR1 LNHDA and CDR2 SQIVND (reference sequence). CDR3 in amino acids: CASSADRGSYNEQFF. The DNA for the CDR3 is TGTGCCAGTAGCGCAGACAGGGGCTCCTACAATGAGCAGTTCTTC.

A single count supports this clone. The chain couples TRBV30 to TRBJ1-1; tentative D call: TRBD1 (6 bases). CDR1 is GTSNPN and CDR2 is SVGIG in the germline V gene (reference sequence). V was trimmed by 2 bases and J by 5 bases, leaving 12 bases between them. There are 13 residues in the CDR3. The chain's CDR3 is CAWSKQGRTEAFF. The CDR3 DNA reads TGTGCCTGGAGTAAACAGGGAAGGACTGAAGCTTTCTTT. The full variable domain, in which reference TRBV30 and TRBJ1-1 provide the parts outside the CDR3, is SQTIHQWPATLVQPVGSPLSLECTVEGTSNPNLYWYRQAAGRGLQLLFYSVGIGQISSEVPQNLSASRPQDRQFILSSKKLLLSDSGFYLCAWSKQGRTEAFFGQGTRLTVV.

The chain employs TRBV19 and TRBJ1-5, with D unclear. V was cut by 2 bases and J by 1 base, with 9 bases left in between. The germline V gene encodes CDR1 LNHDA and CDR2 SQIVND (reference sequence). This CDR3 has 15 residues. CDR3 coding DNA: TGTGCCAGTAGTATACGGGGAAGGAGCAATCAGCCCCAGCATTTT. This sequence encodes CASSIRGRSNQPQHF.

This sequence joins TRBV7-2 and TRBJ2-1; D unresolved. Germline values: CDR1 SGHTA, CDR2 FQGNSA. V lost 5 bases and J 6 bases, leaving 11 bases between the germline ends. The CDR3 length is 13 residues. CDR3 protein: CASSPGPPNEQFF. In DNA form, the CDR3 reads TGTGCCAGCAGCCCTGGCCCTCCCAATGAGCAGTTCTTC.

The gene calls are TRBV29-1 and TRBJ1-2; the D gene is possibly TRBD1 (6 bases). Germline CDR1 is SQVTM and CDR2 is ANQGSEA. The CDR3 has 11 amino acids. Trimming removed 3 bases from V and 8 bases from J, with 10 bases in between. The CDR3, as DNA: TGCAGCGTTGACTCGGGGGGCGGCTACACCTTC. This codes for CSVDSGGGYTF.

This clone was counted a single time. V is TRBV27 and J is TRBJ1-1; D is ambiguous. This CDR3 has 13 residues. Germline V gene lookup returns CDR1 MNHEY and CDR2 SMNVEV (reference sequence). V lost 7 bases and J 12 bases, leaving 21 bases between the germline ends. The CDR3 DNA reads as TGTGCCAGCACCTCCCTAGGAGGGAAAGGAACTTTCTTT. Translation gives CASTSLGGKGTFF.

This chain joins TRBV11-2 and TRBJ1-6, with 7 bases lining up with TRBD1. Germline V gives CDR1 SGHAT, CDR2 FQNNGV. J was trimmed by 10 bases and V by 6 bases; bases with no gene match: 6. The CDR3 totals 13 residues. CDR3 in DNA: TGTGCCAGCAGACGAACAGGGGTGTCACCCCTCCACTTT. Translated: CASRRTGVSPLHF.

This chain joins TRBV18 and TRBJ1-3; a weak D match, TRBD1 (5 bases). The germline gives CDR1 KGHSH, CDR2 LQKENI. The CDR3 extends over 17 amino acids. Trimming removed 6 bases at V and 1 base at J, with 19 bases between. The CDR3 loop is CASSRLGGDASGNTIYF. The CDR3, as DNA: TGTGCCAGCTCCCGCCTGGGAGGGGATGCATCTGGAAACACCATATATTTT.

The chain has TRBV29-1 and TRBJ1-2, with D possibly TRBD1 on 5 matching bases. The V end was cut by 5 bases, the J end by 3 bases, with 19 bases between. Germline CDR1 and CDR2: SQVTM and ANQGSEA. This CDR3 is built from 15 residues. CDR3: CSVIYGTHPHYGYTF. For the CDR3, the DNA is TGCAGCGTTATATACGGGACTCACCCCCACTATGGCTACACCTTC. The entire variable domain, with the rest obtained from reference TRBV29-1 and TRBJ1-2, is as follows: SAVISQKPSRDICQRGTSLTIQCQVDSQVTMMFWYRQQPGQSLTLIATANQGSEATYESGFVIDKFPISRPNLTFSTLTVSNMSPEDSSIYLCSVIYGTHPHYGYTFGSGTRLTVV.

The chain carries TRBV7-9 and TRBJ1-3, with TRBD1 matching 10 bases. CDR1 is SEHNR and CDR2 is FQNEAQ in the germline V gene (reference sequence). This CDR3 has 17 amino acids. The V and J ends lost 3 bases and 0 bases, in that order; junction bases with no gene match: 5. The CDR3 coding sequence is TGTGCCAGCAGCTTCGGGACAGGGGTGAGCTCTGGAAACACCATATATTTT. Translation: CASSFGTGVSSGNTIYF.

This clone appeared a single time. The CDR3 nucleotides read TGTGCCAGCAGCATCTCTTACGAGCAGTACTTC. Its translation: CASSISYEQYF. J is TRBJ2-7 and V is TRBV21-1; the tabulated D call, TRBD2, remains unverified against the DNA. TRBV21-1 is designated a pseudogene. This CDR3 has 11 residues.

The chain carries TRBV7-8 and TRBJ2-5; 8 positions match TRBD2. From germline, CDR1 is SGHVS and CDR2 FQNEAQ. CDR3 length: 16 residues. The ends lost 1 base at V and 7 bases at J; junction bases unmatched: 11. This CDR3 reads CASSLVVAGSVGTQYF. The CDR3 bases are TGTGCCAGCAGCTTAGTTGTAGCGGGGTCGGTGGGGACCCAGTACTTC.

The rearrangement links TRBV29-1 to TRBJ1-2; D may be TRBD1 (6 bases). CDR3 length: 16 residues. V was clipped by 1 base and J by 8 bases, with 23 bases between them. The germline CDR1 and CDR2 sequences are SQVTM and ANQGSEA. The CDR3 DNA follows: TGCAGCGTTGAAGTTCTGGCAGGGGCGGAAGGTGGGGGCTACACCTTC. It codes for CSVEVLAGAEGGGYTF.

The CDR3 DNA reads TGTGCCAGCAGAGGACAGATCGATCAGCCCCAGCATTTT. Translated: CASRGQIDQPQHF. The V and J genes are TRBV6-5 and TRBJ1-5, with D perhaps matching TRBD1 (6 bases). The CDR3 sequence is 13 residues long. Germline V gene sequence: CDR1 MNHEY, CDR2 SVGAGI. V dropped 6 bases and J dropped 5 bases, with 11 bases sitting between them.

V gene TRBV3-1 (or the pseudogene TRBV3-2) combines with J gene TRBJ2-1; D is possibly TRBD2 (5 bases). Germline loops: CDR1 LGHDT, CDR2 YNNKEL (reference sequence). V was cut by 1 base and J by 6 bases, with 10 bases left in between. The CDR3 is made up of 14 amino acids. CDR3 nucleotides: TGTGCCAGCAGCCAAGTACTAGTTGGCAATGAGCAGTTCTTC. Translating it yields CASSQVLVGNEQFF.

This chain uses TRBV13 with TRBJ2-2, with TRBD1 identical over 11 bases. Germline lookup yields CDR1 PRHDT and CDR2 FYEKMQ (reference sequence). V trimming: 2 bases; J trimming: 6 bases; junction bases outside the gene matches: 2. The CDR3 contains 15 residues. CDR3 nucleotides: TGTGCCAGCAGCTTAAGGGACAGGGGGGCCGGGGAGCTGTTTTTT. Amino acids: CASSLRDRGAGELFF.

The genes are TRBV7-9 and TRBJ1-3, with 7 bases identical to TRBD1. Germline V gene data show CDR1 as SEHNR and CDR2 as FQNEAQ (reference sequence). The CDR3 has 15 amino acids. V lost 5 bases, J lost 3 bases, and 7 bases stayed unmatched. The CDR3 reads CASSPQGFGGNTIYF. The CDR3 nucleotides are TGTGCCAGCAGCCCACAGGGGTTCGGTGGAAACACCATATATTTT. Supplemented by reference TRBV7-9 and TRBJ1-3, the full variable domain reads DTGVSQNPRHKITKRGQNVTFRCDPISEHNRLYWYRQTLGQGPEFLTYFQNEAQLEKSRLLSDRFSAERPKGSFSTLEIQRTEQGDSAMYLCASSPQGFGGNTIYFGEGSWLTVV.

V is TRBV11-3 and J is TRBJ2-1; TRBD2 matches 11 bases. The length of the CDR3 is 15 residues. Germline lookup yields CDR1 SGHNT and CDR2 YENEEA. The trim removed 5 bases at V and 7 bases at J, leaving 7 bases unmatched. The CDR3 sequence: CASSDLGTSGNEQFF. The CDR3 DNA follows: TGTGCCAGCAGCGACCTGGGGACTAGCGGAAATGAGCAGTTCTTC.